These 13 T cell receptor beta chains share one sample of origin, sequenced in a study of T cell repertoires in cytomegalovirus infection. These TCRs' antigens remain unknown. Each CDR3 protein gets one entry after TCRdb re-called the reads with MiXCR. The table records about 500,000 distinct CDR3 sequences, 33% of them present only once. The sequencing here drew on cultured PBMCs, taken from culture after CMV antigen stimulation. The origin of the receptors is a human donor in good health (CMV status not recorded). Some clones in this sample may be carry-over from other donors' samples.

This rearrangement joins TRBV6-2 or TRBV6-3 to TRBJ2-1; TRBD1 matches 7 bases. The CDR3 loop spans 16 amino acids. The J segment lost 2 bases and the V segment lost 6 bases, leaving 10 bases of the junction unmatched. The germline CDR1 and CDR2 sequences are MNHEY and SVGEGT. The chain's CDR3 is CASRKLTGLTYNEQFF. In DNA, the CDR3 is TGTGCCAGCAGGAAATTGACAGGGCTGACCTACAATGAGCAGTTCTTC.

This clonotype was counted between two and nine times. The rearrangement joins TRBV6-6 to TRBJ1-6; TRBD1 might be the D (5 bases). V lost 10 bases, J lost 7 bases, and 20 bases lay in between. This CDR3 is built from 15 residues. CDR1 is MNHNY, CDR2 SVGAGI, per germline (reference sequence). The CDR3 sequence is CATHQTAQNNSPLHF. The CDR3 DNA reads as TGTGCCACACACCAGACAGCCCAAAACAATTCACCCCTCCACTTT.

V usage is TRBV6-2 or TRBV6-3 and J usage is TRBJ1-1; D perhaps matches TRBD1 (6 bases). This CDR3 is 13 amino acids long. The germline CDR1 and CDR2 sequences are MNHEY and SVGEGT. Trimming shortened V by 3 bases and J by 6 bases, and 11 bases separated the two germline ends. This CDR3 reads CASSYRAGAEAFF. In DNA form, the CDR3 reads TGTGCCAGCAGTTATCGGGCAGGGGCTGAAGCTTTCTTT.

The chain couples TRBV4-1 to TRBJ2-1; 11 nucleotides line up with TRBD2. The CDR3 runs to 16 residues. Germline V gene data show CDR1 as MGHRA and CDR2 as YSYEKL. V was pared by 2 bases and J by 6 bases, with 6 bases of the junction left unmatched. Here the CDR3 reads CASSQPGLADFNEQFF. The CDR3 bases are TGCGCCAGCAGCCAACCGGGACTAGCGGACTTCAATGAGCAGTTCTTC.

This clonotype showed up just a few times. CDR3 coding DNA: TGCGCCAGCAGCCAAGAGGTGTTGAAAGCCGGGGAGCTGTTTTTT. This translates into CASSQEVLKAGELFF. The genes are TRBV4-3 and TRBJ2-2; D unclear. The CDR3 extends over 15 amino acids. V lost 0 bases and J lost 6, with 11 bases in between. Germline loops: CDR1 LGHNA, CDR2 YSLEER.

This clonotype was seen a handful of times. This rearrangement joins TRBV28 to TRBJ2-1; 11 nucleotides match TRBD2. Losses at the gene ends were 6 bases for V and 4 bases for J; bases not matched to a gene: 8. Germline loops: CDR1 MDHEN, CDR2 SYDVKM. This CDR3 comprises 16 residues. The CDR3 loop reads CASRPRSGRVYNEQFF. The CDR3 coding sequence is TGTGCCAGCAGACCTCGTAGCGGGAGGGTTTACAATGAGCAGTTCTTC.

Written as DNA, the CDR3 is TGTGCCAGCAGCTTATGGGGTGCGGGCGCGGTGAACACAGATACGCAGTATTTT. This encodes CASSLWGAGAVNTDTQYF. The gene calls are TRBV7-2 and TRBJ2-3, with D possibly TRBD2 on 5 matching bases. The germline V gene has CDR1 SGHTA and CDR2 FQGNSA. CDR3 length: 18 residues. V was pared by 2 bases and J by 2 bases, with 20 bases between.

The gene calls are TRBV27 and TRBJ2-7, with D maybe TRBD2 (6 bases). V gave up 3 bases and J gave up 7 bases, with 13 bases separating them. The CDR3 extends over 13 amino acids. Per the germline V gene, CDR1 is MNHEY and CDR2 is SMNVEV (reference sequence). CDR3 sequence: CASSFGGMGEQYF. Written as DNA, the CDR3 is TGTGCCAGCAGTTTCGGCGGGATGGGGGAGCAGTACTTC.

This rearrangement joins TRBV7-6 to TRBJ2-3; D is possibly TRBD1 (6 bases). The germline CDR1 and CDR2 sequences are SGHVS and FNYEAQ. V was cut by 5 bases and J by 6 bases, with 24 bases left in between. The CDR3 loop spans 17 amino acids. Written as DNA, the CDR3 is TGTGCCAGCAGCCGCACTACCTTACAGGGATCGCAGGATACGCAGTATTTT. Protein product: CASSRTTLQGSQDTQYF.

The sample holds a few counts of this clonotype. The rearrangement uses TRBV7-9 and TRBJ2-5; no reliable D call. V lost 1 base to trimming and J lost 6 bases, with 12 bases between them. The germline V gene encodes CDR1 SEHNR and CDR2 FQNEAQ (reference sequence). CDR3 size: 14 residues. CDR3 sequence (DNA): TGTGCCAGCAGCTTAGTTTCTGACGCACAGACCCAGTACTTC. Encoded protein: CASSLVSDAQTQYF.

This clonotype was counted between two and nine times. CDR3 region: CASSGRQGMRGTEAFF. Here the CDR3 DNA reads TGTGCCAGCAGCGGACGACAGGGGATGAGGGGAACTGAAGCTTTCTTT. The chain joins TRBV7-8 to TRBJ1-1, with 8 bases lining up with TRBD1. Germline V lookup: CDR1 SGHVS, CDR2 FQNEAQ. CDR3 length: 16 amino acids. V was clipped by 5 bases and J by 5 bases; unmatched bases: 13.

V is TRBV4-1 and J is TRBJ2-1; D might be TRBD2 (5 bases). The CDR3 consists of 15 residues. The V end lost 2 bases, the J end lost 5 bases, and 13 bases lay between the germline ends. Germline V CDR1 and CDR2: MGHRA, YSYEKL. This CDR3 reads CASSQWERSNNEQFF. The DNA for the CDR3 is TGCGCCAGCAGCCAATGGGAGCGCTCTAACAATGAGCAGTTCTTC.

The rearrangement uses TRBV4-1 and TRBJ2-5; tentative D call: TRBD2 (6 bases). CDR1 and CDR2 (germline): MGHRA, YSYEKL. The ends were cut back, 2 bases at V and 4 bases at J, with 14 bases in the middle. This CDR3 contains 15 residues. The CDR3 here is CASSQYPGEGETQYF. DNA of the CDR3: TGCGCCAGCAGCCAATATCCGGGAGAAGGAGAGACCCAGTACTTC.